This T cell receptor beta chain was captured by sequencing in a study of tumor-infiltrating T cells and Merkel cell polyomavirus (dated by TCRdb to about 2017). The study in broad terms: In Merkel cell carcinoma patients, the study investigated CD8+ T cells specific for the Merkel cell polyomavirus KLL epitope. Patients presented at varying disease stages and were followed for a median of around 2.5 years, with a range of 1. Patient treatments varied, were not standardized, and included chemotherapy, radiation and immunotherapies. In 14 to 15 samples, TRB sequencing was done on KLL-tetramer-sorted cells from blood or tumor-infiltrating lymphocytes, along with 12 matched whole-tumor samples. Most whole-tumor samples were approximately 25-micron curls cut from formalin-fixed, paraffin-embedded tissue blocks. Across the study, one tumor sample was a frozen nodal tumor digest and one was a flash-frozen core biopsy of a metastasis.

All patients' tumors stained robustly positive for Merkel cell polyomavirus Large T antigen by immunohistochemistry. The study included about eleven Merkel cell carcinoma patients who had robust KLL-tetramer+ populations, above 0.04% of CD8+ T cells, in blood and/or cultured TIL. Every patient was Caucasian, and patient ages had a median of approximately 62 years and ranged from 50 to 77 years. Lymph node tumors were analyzed for patients with unknown primaries who presented with nodal disease, or when insufficient primary tissue was available. As for this clone: Its cognate antigen has yet to be identified. The input lacks base qualities; no much larger clone sits a single base away.

V loses 5 bases of germline sequence and J loses 5 bases, and the interval between the two ends is 16 bases. The germline V gene specifies SGHTA as CDR1 and FQGNSA as CDR2. Taken from cysteine to phenylalanine, the CDR3 has 15 residues. Only CDR3 DNA is held: 45 bases, read in frame from base 1. The library was produced with the immunoSEQ multiplex PCR assay. Genomic DNA extraction, TRB sequencing and normalization were carried out by Adaptive Biotechnologies (Seattle, WA). In the paper's pipeline: Clonality was computed as one minus Shannon entropy of productive TRB sequences normalized by log2 of unique productive sequences. KLL-specific clonotypes in tumors were identified by matching TCRbeta CDR3 amino acid sequences to those from the tetramer-sorted sample of each patient. As stored in TCRdb, this immuneACCESS dataset retains in-frame rearrangements with V and J assigned. A fraction of the clones does not appear; measured against another copy, unresolved V genes explain less than half of the discrepancy, and the remainder lacks a known reason. V, J and clone size reflect that table, while D and trimming were determined from the DNA. The sample has around 25,000 clones on record, roughly nine tenths of them singletons. Jointly, the top ten make up less than 3% of the sample.

The research as a whole found: More unique KLL-specific clonotypes in tumors (about 5-108 vs 0-3) was associated with a significant MCC-specific survival advantage (P = 0.0051). A higher intratumoral fraction of KLL-specific T cells (roughly 1.8-20% versus about 0-0.14%) was associated with significantly improved MCC-specific survival. KLL-specific TRB repertoires proved diverse and largely private: among almost 400 unique sequences, only one clonotype was public, and two patients shared that clonotype. Because the study covered only a single viral epitope, T cells targeting other Merkel cell polyomavirus epitopes were not captured. The small sample size of the study (n = 12 patients) is a limitation.

The clonotype was recovered from a middle-aged man with Merkel cell carcinoma. The sequence joins TRBV7-2 to TRBJ1-5, and perhaps TRBD1 as D gene, on 6 matching bases. Material: lymph node tissue. This receptor carries the CDR3 CASSPSGQIHQPQHF. The bases are TGTGCCAGCAGCCCCTCGGGACAAATTCATCAGCCCCAGCATTTT.